Below are 9 T cell receptor beta chains sequenced from a single sample in a study of blood T cell repertoires in COVID-19. Here immunoSEQ multiplex PCR was the method, and the copy in TCRdb shows in-frame clones only, minus some. The sample has 150,000 or so clones, around 78% seen once; the top ten hold around 1.7%. The sequenced sample was peripheral blood. The source is a man aged 80 or over with acute or convalescent COVID-19.

The chain uses TRBV4-1 and TRBJ1-3, with D perhaps matching TRBD1 (6 bases). Germline CDR1 and CDR2: MGHRA and YSYEKL. V was shortened by 0 bases and J by 0 bases, with 15 bases between the two germline ends. CDR3 size: 18 residues. The chain's CDR3 is CASSQESGAGSSGNTIYF. CDR3 nucleotide sequence: TGCGCCAGCAGCCAAGAGTCAGGGGCAGGCAGCTCTGGAAACACCATATATTTT.

The rearrangement joins TRBV25-1 to TRBJ1-1, with D unresolved. This CDR3 has 12 amino acids. The germline gives CDR1 MGHDK, CDR2 SYGVNS. The V and J ends lost 4 bases and 0 bases respectively, with 3 bases between them. Written as DNA, the CDR3 is TGTGCCAGCAGTGCTATGAACACTGAAGCTTTCTTT. Amino acid sequence: CASSAMNTEAFF.

The V call is TRBV5-1, the J call TRBJ1-4; D unresolved. Germline assignment: CDR1 SGHRS and CDR2 YFSETQ. The CDR3 totals 13 residues. The V and J ends lost 7 bases and 4 bases respectively, with 11 bases between them. The CDR3, as DNA: TGCGCCAGCCGACGGAGCCTTAATGAAAAACTGTTTTTT. Translation gives CASRRSLNEKLFF.

V usage is TRBV10-3 and J usage is TRBJ2-2, with TRBD1 matching 7 bases. The CDR3 totals 14 residues. V shed 6 bases and J 1 base; nucleotides not matched to a gene: 2. Germline CDR1 ENHRY, CDR2 SYGVKD. This CDR3 is CAISGQENTGELFF. Here the CDR3 DNA reads TGTGCCATCAGCGGACAGGAGAACACCGGGGAGCTGTTTTTT.

This rearrangement joins TRBV9 to TRBJ1-4; 10 bases agree with TRBD1. The CDR3 is made up of 14 amino acids. With 3 bases clipped from V and 8 bases from J, the junction kept 4 bases outside the gene matches. In germline, CDR1 is SGDLS, CDR2 YYNGEE. CDR3 nucleotides: TGTGCCAGCAGCGCTGGGACAGGGGCGGAAAAACTGTTTTTT. Its translation is CASSAGTGAEKLFF.

V usage is TRBV25-1 and J usage is TRBJ1-2, with D maybe TRBD1 (6 bases). The CDR3 consists of 15 residues. Between the trimmed V and J ends, which lost 5 bases and 1 base, there was a span of 14 bases. CDR1 MGHDK and CDR2 SYGVNS come from the germline V gene. The CDR3 DNA reads TGTGCCAGCAGTCCCCGGACAGATGTTAACTATGGCTACACCTTC. This sequence encodes CASSPRTDVNYGYTF.

The CDR3 region is CASRRTGGAYEQYF. The CDR3 nucleotides are TGTGCCAGCAGAAGGACAGGGGGCGCCTACGAGCAGTACTTC. The chain recombines TRBV11-1 with TRBJ2-7; 11 bases line up with TRBD1. The trim removed 6 bases at V and 2 bases at J, leaving 3 bases unmatched. There are 14 residues in the CDR3. From germline, CDR1 is SGHAT and CDR2 FQDESV (reference sequence).

The chain links TRBV5-1 to TRBJ2-2; D is ambiguous. The CDR3 has 14 residues. V shed 1 base and J shed 4 bases, with 8 bases lying between them. Germline lookup yields CDR1 SGHRS and CDR2 YFSETQ. CDR3 amino acids: CASSLTPGTGELFF. The CDR3 DNA sequence: TGCGCCAGCAGCTTGACCCCGGGCACCGGGGAGCTGTTTTTT.

The chain carries TRBV21-1 and TRBJ2-7; the listed D gene, TRBD2, was not tested against the DNA. TRBV21-1 is annotated as a pseudogene. This CDR3 is built from 14 residues. The chain's CDR3 is CASSKCGKPYEQYV. The CDR3 region has the DNA TGTGCCAGCAGCAAATGCGGCAAGCCCTACGAGCAGTACGTC.